The clone carrying this TCR beta chain was seen just once. Its antigen is not identified. These data originate in a study of PD-1 blockade in classical Hodgkin lymphoma. Overall study: Patients were dosed intravenously with nivolumab at 3 mg/kg every 2 weeks. General observations from the study: According to reports, newly diagnosed patients had lower baseline TCR diversity than healthy donors, and relapsed/refractory patients had lower baseline TCR diversity still. Whereas CD4+ TCR diversity had risen significantly by C4D1, CD8+ TCR diversity had not.

Looked up from germline, CDR1 is LGHNA and CDR2 is YNFKEQ. The J segment lost 4 bases and the V segment lost 3 bases, leaving 5 bases of the junction unmatched. This CDR3 is 16 amino acids long. Relapses following autologous stem cell transplantation were seen in all patients, with brentuximab vedotin exposure varying. Reported best responses ranged across complete response, partial response or progressive disease. Measured with immunoSEQ multiplex PCR; TCRdb has only the in-frame clones, and not every one. In the table there are fewer than 90,000 clones, roughly nine tenths of which are singletons. J is TRBJ2-2 and V is TRBV4-2; 10 nucleotides match TRBD1. The origin of this receptor is a human donor with classical Hodgkin lymphoma. The source material was peripheral blood mononuclear cells (PBMCs), sampled at baseline. CDR3 residues: CASSQTGGASTGELFF. The CDR3 coding sequence is TGTGCCAGCAGCCAGACAGGGGGCGCGAGCACCGGGGAGCTGTTTTTT.